The entry that follows covers one TCR beta chain sequence. Germline V gene data show CDR1 as LGHDT and CDR2 as YNNKEL (reference sequence). The CDR3 contains 14 residues. Trimming pared 1 base from V and 4 bases from J, leaving 10 bases between. This entry is derived from a study of blood T cell repertoires in COVID-19. Across the whole study: PBMCs, B-cell-depleted T cells, or T cells provided the cDNA or gDNA that made up the material.

Produced via immunoSEQ multiplex PCR; TCRdb's table is partial and in-frame only. The sample includes 85,000 to 100,000 clones, 72% of them seen just once. The gene calls are TRBV3-1 (or the pseudogene TRBV3-2) and TRBJ1-1; D not certain. This TCR was sampled from a woman aged 60-75 years in a cohort sampled during active or convalescent COVID-19. Material: peripheral blood. CDR3 region: CASSQGTTSTEAFF. The CDR3 coding sequence is TGTGCCAGCAGCCAAGGAACTACCTCCACTGAAGCTTTCTTT.